This passage covers 13 T cell receptor beta chains from one sample sequenced in a study of T cell repertoires in cytomegalovirus infection (dated 2019 in TCRdb). Antigens for these TCRs are unknown. TCRdb lists the instrument as Illumina HiSeq 1500. Through fastp at Q25 and MiXCR, TCRdb rebuilt clones from the public reads, retaining in-frame beta chains. CDR3 protein duplicates are merged, each entry listing the most common genes and DNA. This sample is represented by about a million distinct CDR3 sequences; approximately 32% of them were singletons. Jointly, the top ten make up over 10% of the sample. In the paper's terms, the treatment or condition label means: in vitro stimulation with specific CMV peptide epitopes to enrich CMV-specific T cells. Source: cultured CD8+ T cells from PBMCs, taken from culture after CMV antigen stimulation. These receptors were collected from a human donor in good health (CMV status not recorded). Some clones in this sample may be carry-over from other donors' samples.

The chain employs TRBV7-9 and TRBJ1-3; D gene ambiguous. Germline-derived CDR1 and CDR2 are SEHNR and FQNEAQ (reference sequence). This CDR3 has 13 amino acids. V was trimmed by 1 base and J by 7 bases, leaving 8 bases between them. CDR3 sequence: CASSLEAANTIYF. The CDR3 DNA follows: TGTGCCAGCAGCTTAGAGGCGGCTAACACCATATATTTT.

V and J are TRBV6-6 and TRBJ1-1; TRBD1 matches at 12 bases. The CDR3 has 18 residues. CDR1 and CDR2 from the germline V gene are MNHNY and SVGAGI (reference sequence). J lost 4 bases, V lost 2 bases, and 11 bases had no gene match. The DNA of the CDR3 is TGTGCCAGCAGTTACCTGGGACAGGGGGCGAGTTGGGGCACTGAAGCTTTCTTT. Amino acid sequence: CASSYLGQGASWGTEAFF.

This rearrangement joins TRBV29-1 to TRBJ1-1; no clear D gene. The germline V and J ends were trimmed by 4 bases and 11 bases, with 14 bases remaining between them. The germline V gene encodes CDR1 SQVTM and CDR2 ANQGSEA. The CDR3 is 11 residues long. CDR3 nucleotide sequence: TGCAGCGTTGTACTATCTCCGGGGGCTTTCTTT. This gives the protein CSVVLSPGAFF.

The J gene is TRBJ1-3, the V gene TRBV4-1; D gene uncertain. CDR1 is MGHRA, CDR2 YSYEKL, per germline. V lost 4 bases to trimming and J lost 3 bases, with 10 bases between them. The CDR3 contains 14 residues. CDR3 protein: CASSPDTIGNTIYF. The CDR3 DNA reads TGCGCCAGCAGCCCCGACACCATTGGAAACACCATATATTTT.

This clonotype was seen only a few times. The V call is TRBV13, the J call TRBJ2-5, with D tentatively TRBD1 or TRBD2 (7 bases each). Trimming took off 5 bases at V and 4 bases at J, with 14 bases between the two ends. This CDR3 region has 14 residues. Germline assignment: CDR1 PRHDT and CDR2 FYEKMQ (reference sequence). CDR3 coding DNA: TGTGCCAGCAGCAGCAGGGGGGGGGCAGAGACCCAGTACTTC. Translated, it gives CASSSRGGAETQYF.

This clonotype was detected only a few times. The chain recombines TRBV28 with TRBJ2-1; D possibly corresponds to TRBD2 (5 bases). Germline assignment: CDR1 MDHEN and CDR2 SYDVKM. V shed 2 bases and J shed 6 bases, with 11 bases lying between them. The CDR3 loop spans 14 amino acids. The CDR3 reads CASSLKEVTNEQFF. CDR3 coding DNA: TGTGCCAGCAGTTTAAAGGAGGTAACCAATGAGCAGTTCTTC.

This clonotype has just a few counts. J is TRBJ2-1 and V is TRBV4-2; possibly TRBD2 for D (5 bases). Germline CDR1 reads LGHNA; CDR2 reads YNFKEQ. The V end was cut by 1 base, the J end by 8 bases, with 18 bases between. The CDR3 extends over 16 amino acids. CDR3 nucleotide sequence: TGTGCCAGCAGCCAAGTTGAGGGTTACTCTTCCGATGAGCAGTTCTTC. Its translation: CASSQVEGYSSDEQFF.

This clonotype was detected only a few times. J is TRBJ1-1 and V is TRBV7-3, with 7 bases identical to TRBD1. Trimming removed 2 bases from V and 8 bases from J; junction bases left unmatched: 2. The CDR3 totals 12 residues. Germline V CDR1 and CDR2: SGHTA, FQGTGA. The CDR3 region is CASSLEGQEAFF. As DNA, the CDR3 is TGTGCCAGCAGCTTAGAGGGACAGGAAGCTTTCTTT.

The chain has TRBV7-9 and TRBJ1-5; 7 bases line up with TRBD1. Germline V gene lookup returns CDR1 SEHNR and CDR2 FQNEAQ (reference sequence). The CDR3 is made up of 16 amino acids. With V trimmed by 0 bases and J by 0 bases, 2 bases remained unmatched. The CDR3 DNA follows: TGTGCCAGCAGCTTAGCGGGACAGTATAGCAATCAGCCCCAGCATTTT. Translating it yields CASSLAGQYSNQPQHF.

This clonotype was picked up a small number of times. The chain couples TRBV10-2 to TRBJ1-2, with D perhaps TRBD1 (6 bases). The CDR3 runs 16 residues. Per the germline V gene, CDR1 is WSHSY and CDR2 is SAAADI. Trimming left V 0 bases short and J 6 bases short, with 17 bases between. The DNA of the CDR3 is TGCGCCAGCAGTGAGTCGATTCCGCAGGGGACCGATGGCTACACCTTC. This encodes CASSESIPQGTDGYTF.

As for this clonotype: An end of the junction does not agree with germline; a read error may underlie this. This chain links TRBV4-3 with TRBJ2-7; TRBD1 is a possible D gene (6 bases). CDR1 is LGHNA and CDR2 is YSLEER in the germline V gene. CDR3 size: 11 residues. CDR3 in DNA: TGCGTCAGCAGCCAGGGGCTCGAGCAGTACTTC. Protein sequence: CVSSQGLEQYF.

This rearrangement joins TRBV6-7 to TRBJ2-7; 12 bases are shared with TRBD1. TRBV6-7 is assigned to the ORF class and has an uncertain function. The CDR3 is 14 residues long. V was clipped by 6 bases and J by 7 bases; unmatched bases: 7. CDR3 region: CASSPGQGADEQYV. As DNA, the CDR3 is TGTGCCAGCAGCCCGGGACAGGGGGCGGATGAGCAGTACGTC.

This clonotype was observed a handful of times. CDR3 amino acids: CSARDERVLQPQHF. The CDR3 DNA sequence: TGCAGTGCTAGAGATGAGAGGGTCCTACAGCCCCAGCATTTT. This chain links TRBV20-1 with TRBJ1-5, with D uncertain. This CDR3 contains 14 residues. The V end lost 0 bases, the J end lost 7 bases, and 13 bases lay between the germline ends. Looked up from germline, CDR1 is DFQATT and CDR2 is SNEGSKA (reference sequence).